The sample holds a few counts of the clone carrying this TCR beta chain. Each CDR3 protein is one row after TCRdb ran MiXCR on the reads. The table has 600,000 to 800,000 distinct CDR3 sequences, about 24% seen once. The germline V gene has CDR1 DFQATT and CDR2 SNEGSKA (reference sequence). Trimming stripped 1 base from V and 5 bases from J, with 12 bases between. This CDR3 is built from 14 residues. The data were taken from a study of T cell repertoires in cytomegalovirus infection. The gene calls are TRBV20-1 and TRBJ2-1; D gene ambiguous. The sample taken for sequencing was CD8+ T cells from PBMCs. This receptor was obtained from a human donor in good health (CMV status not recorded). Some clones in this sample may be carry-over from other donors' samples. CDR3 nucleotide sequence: TGCAGTGCTAGAGCGGTTTCCTTACACAATGAGCAGTTCTTC. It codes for CSARAVSLHNEQFF.